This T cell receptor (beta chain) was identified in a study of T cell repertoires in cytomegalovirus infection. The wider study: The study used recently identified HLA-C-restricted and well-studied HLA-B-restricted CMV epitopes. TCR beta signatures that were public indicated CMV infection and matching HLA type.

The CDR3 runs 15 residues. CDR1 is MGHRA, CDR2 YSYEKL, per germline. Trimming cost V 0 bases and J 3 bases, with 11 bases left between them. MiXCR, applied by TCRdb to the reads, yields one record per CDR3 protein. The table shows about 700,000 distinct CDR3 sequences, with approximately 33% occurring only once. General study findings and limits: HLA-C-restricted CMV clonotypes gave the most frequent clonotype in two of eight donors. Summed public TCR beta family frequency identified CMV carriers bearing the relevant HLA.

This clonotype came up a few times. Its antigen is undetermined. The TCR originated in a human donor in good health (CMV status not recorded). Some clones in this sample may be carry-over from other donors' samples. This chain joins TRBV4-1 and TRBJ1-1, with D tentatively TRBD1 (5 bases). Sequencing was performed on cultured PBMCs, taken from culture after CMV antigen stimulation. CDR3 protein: CASSQEVEGDTEAFF. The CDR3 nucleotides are TGCGCCAGCAGCCAAGAAGTAGAAGGGGACACTGAAGCTTTCTTT.